The 32 T cell receptor beta chains below were found in one sample sequenced in a study of CD8+ T cells in alopecia areata. Reverse transcription of extracted RNA yielded cDNA, which provided the sequencing template. The table came from immunoSEQ multiplex PCR; TCRdb's copy has only in-frame clones and leaves some out. The repertoire holds roughly 120,000 clones, around 61% seen once, with around 3% in the top ten. The sample taken for sequencing was CD4+ T cells sorted from blood. The receptors originated from a human donor in good health.

The table lists this clone with a few counts. V usage is TRBV5-1 and J usage is TRBJ2-3; 12 positions match TRBD1. Germline V gives CDR1 SGHRS, CDR2 YFSETQ. The CDR3 is made up of 16 amino acids. J was trimmed by 4 bases and V by 0 bases; bases with no gene match: 3. The CDR3 coding sequence is TGCGCCAGCAGCTTGGCCGGGACAGGGGGCGCAGATACGCAGTATTTT. It codes for CASSLAGTGGADTQYF.

The chain links TRBV7-2 to TRBJ2-7; D not resolved. Germline V lookup: CDR1 SGHTA, CDR2 FQGNSA. The V end lost 4 bases, the J end lost 0 bases, and 7 bases lay between the germline ends. The length of the CDR3 is 13 residues. The CDR3 sequence is CASSSLDSYEQYF. As DNA, the CDR3 is TGTGCCAGCAGCTCCCTAGACTCCTACGAGCAGTACTTC.

This clone was seen only once. The CDR3 protein is CAWSPRAVGREQYF. Here the CDR3 DNA reads TGTGCCTGGAGTCCCCGGGCGGTGGGGAGGGAGCAGTACTTC. The chain combines TRBV30 with TRBJ2-7; tentative D call: TRBD2 (6 bases). CDR3 length: 14 residues. Per the germline V gene, CDR1 is GTSNPN and CDR2 is SVGIG (reference sequence). Between the trimmed V and J ends, which lost 2 bases and 7 bases, there was a span of 18 bases.

This clone was seen only a few times. The sample has other DNA sequences that encode this CDR3 too. The rearrangement joins TRBV29-1 to TRBJ2-5; D call uncertain. This CDR3 comprises 10 residues. V dropped 4 bases and J dropped 5 bases, with 5 bases sitting between them. CDR1 and CDR2 (germline): SQVTM, ANQGSEA. The CDR3 coding sequence is TGCAGCGTTGGTGGGGAGACCCAGTACTTC. Translation: CSVGGETQYF.

Only a few counts were recorded for this clone. The V and J genes are TRBV15 and TRBJ1-6, with D hard to call. This CDR3 has 12 amino acids. V dropped 7 bases and J dropped 7 bases, with 8 bases sitting between them. In germline, CDR1 is LNHNV, CDR2 YYDKDF (reference sequence). The DNA for the CDR3 is TGTGCCACCACGGACGGAAATTCACCCCTCCACTTT. Translation: CATTDGNSPLHF. The variable domain in full, completed from reference TRBV15 and TRBJ1-6, reads DAMVIQNPRYQVTQFGKPVTLSCSQTLNHNVMYWYQQKSSQAPKLLFHYYDKDFNNEADTPDNFQSRRPNTSFCFLDIRSPGLGDTAMYLCATTDGNSPLHFGNGTRLTVT.

This chain links TRBV5-6 with TRBJ1-2, with D maybe TRBD1 (6 bases). The CDR3 is 13 residues long. The V and J ends lost 5 bases and 4 bases respectively, with 12 bases between them. The germline V gene has CDR1 SGHDT and CDR2 YYEEEE. DNA for the CDR3: TGTGCCAGCAGACACCTGGACAGCTATGGCTACACCTTC. As protein: CASRHLDSYGYTF.

The CDR3 here is CASSFLGGSGGYYNEQFF. CDR3 coding DNA: TGCGCCAGCAGCTTCCTCGGAGGGAGCGGGGGATACTACAATGAGCAGTTCTTC. This rearrangement joins TRBV5-1 to TRBJ2-1; 8 bases align to TRBD2. The junction had 13 bases not matched to a gene; V was cut back by 2 bases and J by 3 bases. The CDR3 extends over 18 amino acids. From germline, CDR1 is SGHRS and CDR2 YFSETQ.

The V gene is TRBV18, the J gene TRBJ2-7; D might be TRBD1 or TRBD2, each matching 5 bases. This CDR3 spans 16 amino acids. Between the trimmed V and J ends, which lost 3 bases and 1 base, there was a span of 16 bases. Germline CDR1 and CDR2: KGHSH and LQKENI. The CDR3 sequence is CASSPTGGDGSYEQYF. The DNA of the CDR3 is TGTGCCAGCTCACCTACAGGTGGGGACGGATCCTACGAGCAGTACTTC.

This clone turned up a few times. The V gene is TRBV27, the J gene TRBJ2-7, with no clear D. Germline values: CDR1 MNHEY, CDR2 SMNVEV (reference sequence). The CDR3 is 12 amino acids. V lost 8 bases and J lost 2, with 10 bases in between. The CDR3 DNA reads as TGTGCCAGCTCCTCCGGGCCCTACGAGCAGTACTTC. It specifies CASSSGPYEQYF.

V is TRBV28 and J is TRBJ2-7; D is unresolved. The germline V gene has CDR1 MDHEN and CDR2 SYDVKM. The CDR3 loop spans 11 amino acids. Trimming stripped 5 bases from V and 1 base from J, with 3 bases between. The CDR3 region has the DNA TGTGCCAGCAGTACGTCCTACGAGCAGTACTTC. It codes for CASSTSYEQYF.

This chain joins TRBV6-5 and TRBJ2-2, with D perhaps being TRBD1 or TRBD2 (5 bases each). V was clipped by 9 bases and J by 1 base, with 9 bases between them. This CDR3 region has 13 residues. The V gene's germline CDR1 is MNHEY and CDR2 SVGAGI. The CDR3 region is CASQRGNTGELFF. In nucleotides, the CDR3 is TGTGCCAGTCAGAGGGGGAACACCGGGGAGCTGTTTTTT.

This chain uses TRBV18 with TRBJ1-1, with D possibly TRBD1 on 5 matching bases. V was clipped by 6 bases and J by 3 bases, with 11 bases between them. Germline CDR1 and CDR2: KGHSH and LQKENI. The CDR3 consists of 13 residues. CDR3 in DNA: TGTGCCAGCTCGCCCGACAGTTACACTGAAGCTTTCTTT. Encoded protein: CASSPDSYTEAFF.

V usage is TRBV29-1 and J usage is TRBJ2-3; the D gene is possibly TRBD2 (6 bases). Germline-derived CDR1 and CDR2 are SQVTM and ANQGSEA. The CDR3 covers 13 residues. Trimming removed 5 bases from V and 1 base from J, with 10 bases in between. The CDR3 protein is CSVLAHGTDTQYF. The CDR3 DNA reads TGCAGCGTTCTAGCGCATGGCACAGATACGCAGTATTTT.

This clone was seen only a few times. The V gene is TRBV29-1, the J gene TRBJ2-7; D unresolved. The V end lost 5 bases, the J end lost 4 bases, and 9 bases lay between the germline ends. This CDR3 contains 11 residues. Germline V gene sequence: CDR1 SQVTM, CDR2 ANQGSEA. In nucleotides, the CDR3 is TGCAGCGTTATGGTGGGTTACGAGCAGTACTTC. Encoded protein: CSVMVGYEQYF.

This clone was found a few times. The V and J genes are TRBV29-1 and TRBJ1-5; possible D gene TRBD1, 6 bases. Germline V gene sequence: CDR1 SQVTM, CDR2 ANQGSEA. Trimming cost V 4 bases and J 5 bases, with 18 bases left between them. This CDR3 has 15 amino acids. The CDR3 sequence is CSVVVETGPHQPQHF. CDR3 nucleotides: TGCAGCGTTGTCGTAGAGACAGGACCTCATCAGCCCCAGCATTTT.

This rearrangement joins TRBV30 to TRBJ2-1; no clear D. Trimming cost V 0 bases and J 2 bases, with 8 bases left between them. Germline-derived CDR1 and CDR2 are GTSNPN and SVGIG (reference sequence). This CDR3 spans 14 amino acids. Written as DNA, the CDR3 is TGTGCCTGGAGTGTAGGCAGACCCTACAATGAGCAGTTCTTC. Encoded protein: CAWSVGRPYNEQFF. The full variable domain, its missing parts supplied by reference TRBV30 and TRBJ2-1, is SQTIHQWPATLVQPVGSPLSLECTVEGTSNPNLYWYRQAAGRGLQLLFYSVGIGQISSEVPQNLSASRPQDRQFILSSKKLLLSDSGFYLCAWSVGRPYNEQFFGPGTRLTVL.

This clone came up a few times. The chain is built from TRBV29-1 and TRBJ1-1, with D perhaps TRBD1 (5 bases). The CDR3 is 13 residues long. Germline assignment: CDR1 SQVTM and CDR2 ANQGSEA. Trimming took off 4 bases at V and 5 bases at J, with 14 bases between the two ends. The CDR3 DNA reads TGCAGCGTTGTCGGCCAGGGAATAACTGAAGCTTTCTTT. Translated: CSVVGQGITEAFF.

The chain employs TRBV29-1 and TRBJ1-2; 8 bases are a match to TRBD1. Germline V gives CDR1 SQVTM, CDR2 ANQGSEA. This CDR3 has 16 residues. V dropped 4 bases and J dropped 8; count of bases not matched to a gene: 18. Here the CDR3 reads CSVGSSHRQGARGYTF. The CDR3 DNA is TGCAGCGTTGGGTCTAGCCATCGGCAGGGGGCCAGGGGCTACACCTTC.

This chain joins TRBV5-6 and TRBJ1-5, with D tentatively TRBD1 (6 bases). CDR3 length: 15 residues. The germline gives CDR1 SGHDT, CDR2 YYEEEE. The V end lost 4 bases, the J end lost 0 bases, and 11 bases lay between the germline ends. CDR3 in DNA: TGTGCCAGCAGCCGGACAGCGTATAGCAATCAGCCCCAGCATTTT. Its translation is CASSRTAYSNQPQHF.

This rearrangement joins TRBV15 to TRBJ2-2; possibly TRBD2 for D (6 bases). Germline V lookup: CDR1 LNHNV, CDR2 YYDKDF (reference sequence). CDR3 size: 15 residues. V dropped 7 bases and J dropped 2 bases, with 14 bases sitting between them. The CDR3 coding sequence is TGTGCCACCAAACGGGGGTCTAGAAACACCGGGGAGCTGTTTTTT. Its protein product is CATKRGSRNTGELFF.

This clone was found a few times. The gene calls are TRBV30 and TRBJ2-7; 9 bases agree with TRBD1. V trimming: 0 bases; J trimming: 1 base; junction bases outside the gene matches: 13. The germline V gene has CDR1 GTSNPN and CDR2 SVGIG (reference sequence). The CDR3 loop spans 18 amino acids. CDR3 sequence reads: CAWSVRGTGFPSSYEQYF. The CDR3, as DNA: TGTGCCTGGAGTGTACGCGGGACAGGGTTCCCTTCATCCTACGAGCAGTACTTC.

The gene calls are TRBV30 and TRBJ2-5; D might be TRBD2 (5 bases). Germline assignment: CDR1 GTSNPN and CDR2 SVGIG (reference sequence). Trimming stripped 0 bases from V and 2 bases from J, with 10 bases between. This CDR3 contains 14 residues. CDR3 in amino acids: CAWSVKTGQETQYF. Here the CDR3 DNA reads TGTGCCTGGAGTGTAAAAACGGGGCAAGAGACCCAGTACTTC.

V usage is TRBV5-6 and J usage is TRBJ2-3; possible D gene TRBD2, 6 bases. This CDR3 has 15 amino acids. CDR1 and CDR2 from the germline V gene are SGHDT and YYEEEE. V was shortened by 0 bases and J by 4 bases, with 12 bases between the two germline ends. Here the CDR3 DNA reads TGTGCCAGCAGCTTGGACGTTAGCGGATCAGATACGCAGTATTTT. Amino acid sequence: CASSLDVSGSDTQYF. Supplemented by reference TRBV5-6 and TRBJ2-3, the full variable domain reads DAGVTQSPTHLIKTRGQQVTLRCSPKSGHDTVSWYQQALGQGPQFIFQYYEEEERQRGNFPDRFSGHQFPNYSSELNVNALLLGDSALYLCASSLDVSGSDTQYFGPGTRLTVL.

In DNA form, the CDR3 reads TGTGCCAGCTCACCAGGGGGAAACTATGGCTACACCTTC. This encodes CASSPGGNYGYTF. The gene calls are TRBV18 and TRBJ1-2, with D possibly matching TRBD1 (5 bases). Looked up from germline, CDR1 is KGHSH and CDR2 is LQKENI. This CDR3 comprises 13 residues. V was cut by 2 bases and J by 2 bases, with 6 bases left in between.

The V and J genes are TRBV15 and TRBJ1-1; D gene ambiguous. This CDR3 is 13 amino acids long. CDR1 and CDR2 (germline): LNHNV, YYDKDF (reference sequence). Between the trimmed V and J ends, which lost 5 bases and 1 base, there was a span of 8 bases. The CDR3: CATSLGRNTEAFF. CDR3 DNA: TGTGCCACCAGCCTGGGCAGGAACACTGAAGCTTTCTTT. The full variable domain, with the rest looked up from reference TRBV15 and TRBJ1-1, is DAMVIQNPRYQVTQFGKPVTLSCSQTLNHNVMYWYQQKSSQAPKLLFHYYDKDFNNEADTPDNFQSRRPNTSFCFLDIRSPGLGDTAMYLCATSLGRNTEAFFGQGTRLTVV.

The CDR3 sequence is CASSLRQVTDTQYF. CDR3 DNA: TGTGCCAGCAGCCTCCGTCAGGTCACAGATACGCAGTATTTT. The chain has TRBV7-2 and TRBJ2-3; no definite D call. Germline CDR1 and CDR2: SGHTA and FQGNSA. The V end lost 5 bases, the J end lost 2 bases, and 11 bases lay between the germline ends. The CDR3 totals 14 residues. The full variable domain, in which reference TRBV7-2 and TRBJ2-3 provide the parts outside the CDR3, is GAGVSQSPSNKVTEKGKDVELRCDPISGHTALYWYRQSLGQGLEFLIYFQGNSAPDKSGLPSDRFSAERTGGSVSTLTIQRTQQEDSAVYLCASSLRQVTDTQYFGPGTRLTVL.

The chain has TRBV5-6 and TRBJ2-3; TRBD2 matches 7 bases. The CDR3 consists of 15 residues. Germline V lookup: CDR1 SGHDT, CDR2 YYEEEE. V lost 6 bases to trimming and J lost 2 bases; unmatched junction nucleotides: 9. In DNA, the CDR3 is TGTGCCAGCATCCAAAGGGCGGGGGTCACAGATACGCAGTATTTT. As protein: CASIQRAGVTDTQYF.

A word on this clone: The sample has other DNA sequences that encode this CDR3 too. The chain joins TRBV5-1 to TRBJ2-5; D perhaps matches TRBD1 (6 bases). The CDR3 contains 14 residues. CDR1 and CDR2 (germline): SGHRS, YFSETQ. The germline V and J ends were trimmed by 4 bases and 1 base, with 11 bases remaining between them. The CDR3 is CASSPRTAQETQYF. The CDR3 DNA follows: TGCGCCAGCAGCCCCCGGACAGCCCAAGAGACCCAGTACTTC.

The genes are TRBV5-1 and TRBJ1-5; tentative D call: TRBD1 (5 bases). Germline lookup yields CDR1 SGHRS and CDR2 YFSETQ. This CDR3 region has 14 residues. Deletions cut 7 bases from V and 6 bases from J, with 17 bases between. The CDR3 DNA follows: TGCGCCAGCGCCATTGGCGGGGACGGTCAGCCCCAGCATTTT. This encodes CASAIGGDGQPQHF.

The J gene is TRBJ2-1, the V gene TRBV30, with 9 bases identical to TRBD1. V was clipped by 2 bases and J by 4 bases; unmatched bases: 3. The CDR3 loop spans 14 amino acids. Looked up from germline, CDR1 is GTSNPN and CDR2 is SVGIG (reference sequence). DNA of the CDR3: TGTGCCTGGAGTAGGGACAGGGTTTACAATGAGCAGTTCTTC. Translating it yields CAWSRDRVYNEQFF.

This chain connects TRBV10-3 to TRBJ2-5; D call uncertain. Germline CDR1 is ENHRY and CDR2 is SYGVKD. The CDR3 totals 12 residues. V lost 8 bases to trimming and J lost 0 bases, with 7 bases between them. The CDR3 region is CAIYQDQETQYF. As DNA, the CDR3 is TGTGCCATCTACCAGGACCAAGAGACCCAGTACTTC.

The chain uses TRBV2 and TRBJ1-6, with D perhaps TRBD1 (6 bases). Germline values: CDR1 SNHLY, CDR2 FYNNEI. This CDR3 spans 14 amino acids. The V end lost 4 bases, the J end lost 8 bases, and 12 bases lay between the germline ends. CDR3 amino acids: CASSVQGKDSPLHF. CDR3 bases: TGTGCCAGCAGTGTACAGGGAAAGGATTCACCCCTCCACTTT.